A single sample gave rise to the 15 T cell receptor beta chains below, sequenced in a study of cytomegalovirus exposure and HLA in healthy donors. TCRdb's table, derived via immunoSEQ multiplex PCR, lists solely in-frame clones and lacks some. The data show 50,000 or so clones, around 90% seen once. The sequenced material came from PBMCs. These receptors all stem from a woman aged 18-30 years in good health and CMV-seropositive.

The chain combines TRBV6-5 with TRBJ2-6; D not certain. This CDR3 comprises 13 residues. The V gene lost 7 bases and the J gene lost 1 base, with 5 bases spanning the gap. Germline V lookup: CDR1 MNHEY, CDR2 SVGAGI. The CDR3 nucleotides are TGTGCCAGCACCCAATCTGGGGCCAACGTCCTGACTTTC. Translated: CASTQSGANVLTF.

The chain carries TRBV14 and TRBJ2-6, with 9 nucleotides matching TRBD1. This CDR3 is built from 17 residues. With 1 base clipped from V and 2 bases from J, the junction kept 3 bases outside the gene matches. Looked up from germline, CDR1 is SGHDN and CDR2 is FVKESK. Here the CDR3 DNA reads TGTGCCAGCAGCCAAGTACAGGGGGCTACTGGGGCCAACGTCCTGACTTTC. Its protein is CASSQVQGATGANVLTF.

The gene calls are TRBV5-4 and TRBJ2-1; 12 nucleotides align to TRBD2. Losses at the gene ends were 0 bases for V and 5 bases for J; bases not matched to a gene: 3. CDR1 and CDR2 from the germline V gene are SGHNT and YYREEE (reference sequence). The CDR3 has 16 residues. The CDR3 loop reads CASSLASGGADNEQFF. The DNA of the CDR3 is TGTGCCAGCAGCTTGGCTAGCGGGGGGGCCGACAATGAGCAGTTCTTC.

This sequence joins TRBV4-3 and TRBJ2-5; tentatively, D is TRBD2 (6 bases). The CDR3 contains 17 residues. V was trimmed by 3 bases and J by 5 bases, leaving 22 bases between them. The germline V gene has CDR1 LGHNA and CDR2 YSLEER. The CDR3 loop is CASSHYTSIRGTETQYF. DNA of the CDR3: TGCGCCAGCAGCCATTATACGTCGATCCGGGGGACCGAGACCCAGTACTTC.

The rearrangement uses TRBV6-6 and TRBJ1-4; 9 bases fit TRBD1. Germline-derived CDR1 and CDR2 are MNHNY and SVGAGI (reference sequence). The CDR3 totals 14 residues. The trim removed 6 bases at V and 7 bases at J, leaving 6 bases unmatched. The CDR3 DNA sequence: TGTGCCAGCAGGCGGACAGGGGAAGGTGAAAAACTGTTTTTT. Protein sequence: CASRRTGEGEKLFF.

This chain uses TRBV11-2 with TRBJ2-5; 7 nucleotides line up with TRBD2. The ends lost 6 bases at V and 3 bases at J; junction bases unmatched: 10. The CDR3 has 15 amino acids. Per germline, CDR1 SGHAT and CDR2 FQNNGV. CDR3 DNA: TGTGCCAGCAGTCGCGGACTAGTTCCCAAAGAGACCCAGTACTTC. Its protein product is CASSRGLVPKETQYF.

This sequence joins TRBV27 and TRBJ2-2, with D perhaps TRBD1 (5 bases). Trimming took off 8 bases at V and 0 bases at J, with 7 bases between the two ends. The CDR3 spans 13 residues. Germline loops: CDR1 MNHEY, CDR2 SMNVEV (reference sequence). CDR3 sequence (DNA): TGTGCCAGCCTAGGGGCGAACACCGGGGAGCTGTTTTTT. Translating it yields CASLGANTGELFF.

The chain recombines TRBV9 with TRBJ2-7; 9 nucleotides match TRBD1. The CDR3 is made up of 15 amino acids. In germline, CDR1 is SGDLS, CDR2 YYNGEE. The V and J ends lost 0 bases and 4 bases, in that order; junction bases with no gene match: 5. The CDR3 sequence: CASSVGTGAWYEQYF. CDR3 sequence (DNA): TGTGCCAGCAGCGTAGGGACAGGGGCATGGTACGAGCAGTACTTC.

This clone was counted a single time. V and J are TRBV7-9 and TRBJ2-4, with 8 bases aligning to TRBD1. The CDR3 runs to 15 residues. Germline CDR1 and CDR2: SEHNR and FQNEAQ (reference sequence). V was clipped by 5 bases and J by 6 bases; unmatched bases: 9. The CDR3 sequence is CASSISTGVGNIQYF. The CDR3 DNA sequence: TGTGCCAGCAGCATTTCGACAGGGGTAGGAAACATTCAGTACTTC. The whole variable domain, remainder taken from reference TRBV7-9 and TRBJ2-4, is DTGVSQNPRHKITKRGQNVTFRCDPISEHNRLYWYRQTLGQGPEFLTYFQNEAQLEKSRLLSDRFSAERPKGSFSTLEIQRTEQGDSAMYLCASSISTGVGNIQYFGAGTRLSVL.

The chain joins TRBV7-2 to TRBJ2-4; tentative D call: TRBD2 (7 bases). From germline, CDR1 is SGHTA and CDR2 FQGNSA. The CDR3 has 14 residues. Trimming shortened V by 5 bases and J by 1 base, and 9 bases separated the two germline ends. The CDR3 DNA follows: TGTGCCAGCAGCGGGGGGGCGGCCAAAAACATTCAGTACTTC. This translates into CASSGGAAKNIQYF.

Comments on this clone: At one end, the junction sequence differs from germline, possibly due to a read error. The gene calls are TRBV7-7 and TRBJ2-1, with 9 bases matching TRBD2. There are 17 residues in the CDR3. Germline CDR1 SSHAT, CDR2 FNYEAQ (reference sequence). The CDR3: CASSLGGGLAAYNEQFF. The CDR3 DNA follows: TGTGCTAGCAGCTTAGGGGGGGGACTAGCAGCCTACAATGAGCAGTTCTTC.

The V gene is TRBV7-3, the J gene TRBJ2-2; 14 nucleotides agree with TRBD2. V lost 5 bases to trimming and J lost 5 bases; unmatched junction nucleotides: 7. The germline V gene encodes CDR1 SGHTA and CDR2 FQGTGA. The CDR3 runs to 17 residues. CDR3 nucleotides: TGTGCCAGCAGCCTCTACGGACTAGCGGGGGGAACCGGGGAGCTGTTTTTT. This translates into CASSLYGLAGGTGELFF.

CDR3 protein: CASSYGTGPNSPLHF. CDR3 sequence (DNA): TGTGCCAGCAGTTACGGGACAGGACCTAATTCACCCCTCCACTTT. This rearrangement joins TRBV6-5 to TRBJ1-6; TRBD1 matches at 8 bases. The trim removed 2 bases at V and 6 bases at J, leaving 3 bases unmatched. The CDR3 runs to 15 residues. Germline-derived CDR1 and CDR2 are MNHEY and SVGAGI.

DNA for the CDR3: TGTGCCACCAGCAGAGATGGGGACAACAATCAGCCCCAGCATTTT. Amino acids: CATSRDGDNNQPQHF. The chain links TRBV15 to TRBJ1-5; D perhaps matches TRBD1 (6 bases). There are 15 residues in the CDR3. Germline V CDR1 and CDR2: LNHNV, YYDKDF (reference sequence). V was cut by 0 bases and J by 3 bases, with 9 bases left in between.

This chain joins TRBV7-8 and TRBJ1-5; 10 positions agree with TRBD1. This CDR3 region has 14 residues. Per germline, CDR1 SGHVS and CDR2 FQNEAQ. After removal of 6 bases from V and 6 bases from J, the junction contained 5 bases not matched to a gene. CDR3 DNA: TGTGCCAGCAGTCGACAGGGGGCGACTCAGCCCCAGCATTTT. Translating gives CASSRQGATQPQHF.